This entry concerns a single T cell receptor beta chain. Its antigen is currently not known. There are no base qualities to consult, and no much larger clone falls within one base. The library relied on 5' RACE. Sequencing was performed on a NextSeq 500. The TCR library protocol attached a unique molecular identifier to each TCR cDNA molecule to allow correction of PCR and sequencing errors. As for the original processing: Decombinator tools were used for TCR identification, UMI-based error correction and CDR3 extraction. TCRs above a frequency of 2 per 1,000, corresponding to the top 1% of the tumor frequency distribution, were defined as expanded. Renyi diversity was computed with the R vegan package after each repertoire had been subsampled 100 times to 5,000 TCRs. CDR3 similarity networks were built from amino acid triplet string-kernel similarity, connecting CDR3s with pairwise similarity above 0.82. In TCRdb, the public reads were trimmed at Q25 with fastp and aligned with MiXCR, with productive beta chains retained. Each record represents a unique CDR3 protein, reported with the most common genes and DNA among its rows. These V and J calls rely on TCRdb rather than the paper's analysis. A total of 40,000 to 45,000 distinct CDR3 sequences appear in this sample, roughly 15% of them only once. The ten top clones hold 55% to 65% of the sample.

The intended sense of this specimen's time point label: sample taken at primary tumor resection. For TCR sequencing, whole RNA was extracted from tumor and nontumor lung tissue, or from cryopreserved PBMC samples, and no cell sorting was done. Samples were obtained from approximately 76 patients with early-stage, untreated non-small cell lung cancer from the lung TRACERx cohort. A patient was chosen for TCR sequencing only when enough RNA was available from at least two tumor regions. This sample is part of a study of spatial heterogeneity in lung cancer (dated by TCRdb to the late 2010s). General notes on the study: More beta-chain than alpha-chain transcripts were consistently detected, likely reflecting higher beta-chain transcript abundance. In the raw uncorrected reads, each unique combination of TCR and UMI appeared more than ten times on average. In non-small cell lung cancer, the study made a quantitative comparison of TCR alpha and beta repertoires among multiple tumor regions, matched nontumor lung and blood. Nonsynonymous mutation counts, determined by whole-exome sequencing of tumor tissue, were related to TCR repertoire features. At surgery, both alpha and beta chains were TCR-sequenced in 200 to 250 tumor regions, 64 matched nontumor lung samples and some 58 PBMC samples. The full study reports these points: Confirming at a functional level the hypothesis that regional TCRs recognize regional mutations was considered to require additional single-cell paired TCR alpha and beta sequencing. Ubiquitous expanded tumor TCRs showed up in blood more often at tumor resection than at routine follow-up.

The starting material was PBMCs, obtained at surgery. This TCR derives from a male donor with early-stage non-small cell lung cancer.

CDR3 loop: CASSEVAGGTGELFF. Here is the DNA: TGTGCCAGCAGTGAAGTAGCGGGGGGCACCGGGGAGCTGTTTTTT. The chain is assembled from TRBV2 and TRBJ2-2, with 10 bases aligning to TRBD2. V is trimmed back by 1 base and J by 4 bases, and the junction contains 0 bases that no gene match accounts for. From the cysteine through the phenylalanine, the CDR3 covers 15 amino acids. Just CDR3 DNA is preserved here, 45 bases in frame from base 1. As encoded in the germline V gene, CDR1 is SNHLY while CDR2 is FYNNEI. Here the CDR3 is joined to the reference TRBV2 and TRBJ2-2 genes, and the full variable domain is: EPEVTQTPSHQVTQMGQEVILRCVPISNHLYFYWYRQILGQKVEFLVSFYNNEISEKSEIFDDQFSVERPDGSNFTLKIRSTKLEDSAMYFCASSEVAGGTGELFFGEGSRLTVL.